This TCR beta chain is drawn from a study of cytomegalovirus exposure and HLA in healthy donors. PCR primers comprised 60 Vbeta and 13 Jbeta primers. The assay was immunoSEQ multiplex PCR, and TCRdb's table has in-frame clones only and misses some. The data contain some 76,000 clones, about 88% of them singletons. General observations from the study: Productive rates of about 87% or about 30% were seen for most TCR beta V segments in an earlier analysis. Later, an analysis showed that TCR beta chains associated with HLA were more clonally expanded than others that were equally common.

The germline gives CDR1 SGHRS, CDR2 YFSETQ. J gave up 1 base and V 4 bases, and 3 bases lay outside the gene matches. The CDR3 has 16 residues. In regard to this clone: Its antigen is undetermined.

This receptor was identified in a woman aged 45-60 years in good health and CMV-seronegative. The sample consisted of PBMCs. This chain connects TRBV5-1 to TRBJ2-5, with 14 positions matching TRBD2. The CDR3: CASSKGLAGAQETQYF. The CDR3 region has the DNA TGCGCCAGCAGCAAGGGACTAGCGGGGGCCCAAGAGACCCAGTACTTC.